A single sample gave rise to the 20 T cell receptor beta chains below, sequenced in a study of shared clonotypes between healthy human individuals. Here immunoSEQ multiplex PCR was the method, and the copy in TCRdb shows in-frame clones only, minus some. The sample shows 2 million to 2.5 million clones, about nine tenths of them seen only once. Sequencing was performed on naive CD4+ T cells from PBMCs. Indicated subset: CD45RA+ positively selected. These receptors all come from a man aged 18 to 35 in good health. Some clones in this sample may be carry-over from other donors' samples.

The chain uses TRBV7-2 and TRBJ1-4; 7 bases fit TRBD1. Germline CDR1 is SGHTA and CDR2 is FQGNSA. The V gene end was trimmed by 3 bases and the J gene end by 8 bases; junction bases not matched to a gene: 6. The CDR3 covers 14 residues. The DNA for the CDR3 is TGTGCCAGCAGCTTGGGACAGTCCCCGGAAAAACTGTTTTTT. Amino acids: CASSLGQSPEKLFF.

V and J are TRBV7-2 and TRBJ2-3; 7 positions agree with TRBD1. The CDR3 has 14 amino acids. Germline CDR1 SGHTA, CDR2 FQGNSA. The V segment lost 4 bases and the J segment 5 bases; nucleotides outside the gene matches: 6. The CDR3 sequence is CASSSGQPGDTQYF. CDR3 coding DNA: TGTGCCAGCAGCTCGGGACAGCCGGGAGATACGCAGTATTTT.

The CDR3 coding sequence is TGTGCCAGCAGTGAAAGGCAGGGCGGGGACACTGAAGCTTTCTTT. This encodes CASSERQGGDTEAFF. V is TRBV2 and J is TRBJ1-1; D may be TRBD1 (5 bases). Germline CDR1 is SNHLY and CDR2 is FYNNEI. The CDR3 length is 15 residues. V was shortened by 2 bases and J by 3 bases, with 13 bases between the two germline ends.

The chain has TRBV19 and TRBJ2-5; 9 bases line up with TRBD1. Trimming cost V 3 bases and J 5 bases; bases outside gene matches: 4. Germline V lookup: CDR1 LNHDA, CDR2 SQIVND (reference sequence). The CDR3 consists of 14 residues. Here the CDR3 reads CASSIGTGLETQYF. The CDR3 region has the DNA TGTGCCAGTAGTATCGGGACAGGGTTGGAGACCCAGTACTTC.

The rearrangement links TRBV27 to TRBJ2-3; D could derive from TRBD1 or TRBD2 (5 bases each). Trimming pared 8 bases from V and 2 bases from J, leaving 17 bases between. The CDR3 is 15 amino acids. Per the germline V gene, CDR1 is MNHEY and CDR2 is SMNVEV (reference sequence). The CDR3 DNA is TGTGCCAGCCAACCGGGACCTTCATTCACAGATACGCAGTATTTT. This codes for CASQPGPSFTDTQYF.

CDR3 DNA sequence: TGTGCCAGCAGTCCAGCAGGGGGCGCGGTGGGGGAGCTGTTTTTT. Its protein product is CASSPAGGAVGELFF. This chain uses TRBV28 with TRBJ2-2; TRBD1 matches at 8 bases. J gave up 8 bases and V 5 bases, and 10 bases lay outside the gene matches. Germline V gene lookup returns CDR1 MDHEN and CDR2 SYDVKM. This CDR3 has 15 amino acids.

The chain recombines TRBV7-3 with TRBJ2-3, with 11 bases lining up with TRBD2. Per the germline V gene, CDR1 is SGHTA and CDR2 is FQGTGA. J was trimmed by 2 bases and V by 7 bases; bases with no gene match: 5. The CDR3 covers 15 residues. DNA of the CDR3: TGTGCCAGCACCGCTAGCGGGAGGTACACAGATACGCAGTATTTT. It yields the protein CASTASGRYTDTQYF. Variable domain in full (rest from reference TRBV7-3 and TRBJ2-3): GAGVSQTPSNKVTEKGKYVELRCDPISGHTALYWYRQSLGQGPEFLIYFQGTGAADDSGLPNDRFFAVRPEGSVSTLKIQRTERGDSAVYLCASTASGRYTDTQYFGPGTRLTVL.

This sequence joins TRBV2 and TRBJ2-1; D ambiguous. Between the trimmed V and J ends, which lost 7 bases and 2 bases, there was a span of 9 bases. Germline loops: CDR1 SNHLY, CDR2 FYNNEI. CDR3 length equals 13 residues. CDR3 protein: CASIPGPYNEQFF. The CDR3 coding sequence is TGTGCCAGCATTCCCGGGCCCTACAATGAGCAGTTCTTC.

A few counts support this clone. The CDR3 nucleotides are TGCGCCAGCAGCCTAGGACAGGGTGTAGGCACTGAAGCTTTCTTT. It codes for CASSLGQGVGTEAFF. This chain uses TRBV5-1 with TRBJ1-1; 8 nucleotides match TRBD1. J gave up 4 bases and V 4 bases, and 9 bases lay outside the gene matches. The germline V gene encodes CDR1 SGHRS and CDR2 YFSETQ. The CDR3 has 15 residues.

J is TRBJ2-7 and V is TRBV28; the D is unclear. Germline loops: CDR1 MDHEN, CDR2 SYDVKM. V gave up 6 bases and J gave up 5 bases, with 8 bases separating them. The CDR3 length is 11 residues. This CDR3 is CASSSPDEQYF. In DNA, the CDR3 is TGTGCCAGCAGCTCCCCCGACGAGCAGTACTTC.

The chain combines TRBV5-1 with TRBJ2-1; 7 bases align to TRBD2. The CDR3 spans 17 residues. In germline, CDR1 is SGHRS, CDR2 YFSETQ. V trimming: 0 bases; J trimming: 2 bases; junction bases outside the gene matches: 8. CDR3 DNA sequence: TGCGCCAGCAGCTTGGTTGTAGCTAGCGGTGCCTACAATGAGCAGTTCTTC. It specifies CASSLVVASGAYNEQFF. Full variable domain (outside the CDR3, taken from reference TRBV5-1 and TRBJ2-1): KAGVTQTPRYLIKTRGQQVTLSCSPISGHRSVSWYQQTPGQGLQFLFEYFSETQRNKGNFPGRFSGRQFSNSRSEMNVSTLELGDSALYLCASSLVVASGAYNEQFFGPGTRLTVL.

In nucleotides, the CDR3 is TGTGCCAGCAGCTTCGGGACAGGAAACAACGTCCTGACTTTC. It specifies CASSFGTGNNVLTF. The chain couples TRBV7-9 to TRBJ2-6; 8 bases match TRBD1. Germline CDR1 and CDR2: SEHNR and FQNEAQ (reference sequence). The junction had 4 bases not matched to a gene; V was cut back by 3 bases and J by 9 bases. The CDR3 is 14 amino acids. Drawing the rest from reference TRBV7-9 and TRBJ2-6, the complete variable domain is DTGVSQNPRHKITKRGQNVTFRCDPISEHNRLYWYRQTLGQGPEFLTYFQNEAQLEKSRLLSDRFSAERPKGSFSTLEIQRTEQGDSAMYLCASSFGTGNNVLTFGAGSRLTVL.

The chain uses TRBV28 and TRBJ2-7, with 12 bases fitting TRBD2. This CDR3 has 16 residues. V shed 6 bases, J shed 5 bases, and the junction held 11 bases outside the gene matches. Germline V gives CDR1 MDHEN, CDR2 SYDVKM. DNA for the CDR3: TGTGCCAGCAGCTGGGCGACTAGCGGGAGCCAAGACGAGCAGTACTTC. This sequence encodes CASSWATSGSQDEQYF.

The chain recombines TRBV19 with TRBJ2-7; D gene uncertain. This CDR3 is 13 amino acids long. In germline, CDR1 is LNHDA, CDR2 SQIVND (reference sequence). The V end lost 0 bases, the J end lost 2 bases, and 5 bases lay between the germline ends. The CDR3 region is CASSIDRPYEQYF. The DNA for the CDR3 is TGTGCCAGTAGTATAGATCGACCCTACGAGCAGTACTTC.

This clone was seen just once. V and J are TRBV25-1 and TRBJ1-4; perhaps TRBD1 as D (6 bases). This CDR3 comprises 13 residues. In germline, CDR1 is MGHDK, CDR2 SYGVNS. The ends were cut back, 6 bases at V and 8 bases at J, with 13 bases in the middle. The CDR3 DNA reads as TGTGCCAGCAGATCGACAGGTTTAGAAAAACTGTTTTTT. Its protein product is CASRSTGLEKLFF.

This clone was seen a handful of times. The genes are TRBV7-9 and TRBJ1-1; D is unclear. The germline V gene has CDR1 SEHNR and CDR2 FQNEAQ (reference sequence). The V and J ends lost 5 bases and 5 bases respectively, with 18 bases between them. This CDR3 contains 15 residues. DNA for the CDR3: TGTGCCAGCAGCAAGTTGGGCCGGTTGGAGACTGAAGCTTTCTTT. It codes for CASSKLGRLETEAFF.

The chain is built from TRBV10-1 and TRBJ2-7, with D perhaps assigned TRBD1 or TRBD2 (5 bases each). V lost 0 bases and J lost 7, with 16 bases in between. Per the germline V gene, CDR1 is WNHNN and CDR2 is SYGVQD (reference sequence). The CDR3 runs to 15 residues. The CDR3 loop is CASSESSGTTWEQYF. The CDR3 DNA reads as TGCGCCAGCAGTGAGTCTTCCGGGACGACCTGGGAGCAGTACTTC.

The CDR3 protein is CASSLGQFYEQYF. For the CDR3, the DNA is TGTGCCAGCAGTCTGGGACAGTTCTACGAGCAGTACTTC. The V gene is TRBV6-6, the J gene TRBJ2-7; 7 bases align to TRBD1. V trimming: 5 bases; J trimming: 3 bases; junction bases outside the gene matches: 4. The CDR3 consists of 13 residues. CDR1 is MNHNY, CDR2 SVGAGI, per germline (reference sequence).

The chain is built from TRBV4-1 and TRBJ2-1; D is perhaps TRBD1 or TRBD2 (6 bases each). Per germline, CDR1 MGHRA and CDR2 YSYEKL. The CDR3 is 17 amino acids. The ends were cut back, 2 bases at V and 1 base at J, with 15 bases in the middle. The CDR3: CASSQRAAGQSYNEQFF. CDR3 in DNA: TGCGCCAGCAGCCAAAGGGCCGCGGGACAATCCTACAATGAGCAGTTCTTC.

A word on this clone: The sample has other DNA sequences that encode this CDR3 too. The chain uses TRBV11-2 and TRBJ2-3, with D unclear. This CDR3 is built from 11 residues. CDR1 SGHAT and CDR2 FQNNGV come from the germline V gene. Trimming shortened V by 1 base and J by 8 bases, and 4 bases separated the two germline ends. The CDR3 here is CASSLGGTQYF. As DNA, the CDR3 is TGTGCCAGCAGCTTAGGGGGTACGCAGTATTTT.